The 9 T cell receptor beta chains reported below all come from one sample, sequenced in a study of early T cells in non-severe SARS-CoV-2 infection. One entry per CDR3 protein, called by TCRdb with MiXCR from the 5' RACE reads. The sample holds approximately 60,000 distinct CDR3 sequences, almost 9% seen once. This specimen consisted of whole blood, obtained at baseline. These receptors originate from an adult who was a healthcare worker with PCR-confirmed SARS-CoV-2 infection or an uninfected control (not recorded which).

The rearrangement joins TRBV5-4 to TRBJ1-2; D call uncertain. The CDR3 totals 17 residues. In germline, CDR1 is SGHNT, CDR2 YYREEE (reference sequence). V was shortened by 1 base and J by 0 bases, with 16 bases between the two germline ends. In DNA, the CDR3 is TGTGCCAGCAGCTTGTCTCAGAGCGGGAGGACTAACTATGGCTACACCTTC. Its translation is CASSLSQSGRTNYGYTF.

This clonotype was detected many times. The CDR3 loop is CASSLAGGPSGELFF. CDR3 DNA sequence: TGTGCCAGCAGCTTAGCGGGAGGGCCCAGCGGGGAGCTGTTTTTT. The genes are TRBV7-2 and TRBJ2-2; TRBD2 aligns across 7 bases. Trimming took 0 bases from V and 7 from J; bases not matched to a gene: 5. Germline assignment: CDR1 SGHTA and CDR2 FQGNSA. The CDR3 runs to 15 residues.

V gene TRBV6-2 or TRBV6-3 combines with J gene TRBJ2-7, with TRBD2 matching 7 bases. After removal of 2 bases from V and 3 bases from J, the junction contained 7 bases not matched to a gene. The CDR3 has 15 residues. Germline assignment: CDR1 MNHEY and CDR2 SVGEGT. The DNA for the CDR3 is TGTGCCAGCAGTTACCAATGGGCTAGCGGCTACGAGCAGTACTTC. This translates into CASSYQWASGYEQYF.

This chain uses TRBV7-9 with TRBJ2-1; D remains ambiguous. V was shortened by 6 bases and J by 4 bases, with 22 bases between the two germline ends. The CDR3 runs to 17 residues. Germline assignment: CDR1 SEHNR and CDR2 FQNEAQ (reference sequence). Here the CDR3 DNA reads TGTGCCAGCAGTCGGGTCACGATGTTATCCTGGTACAATGAGCAGTTCTTC. It codes for CASSRVTMLSWYNEQFF.

V and J are TRBV5-4 and TRBJ2-1, with D possibly matching TRBD1 (5 bases). The length of the CDR3 is 14 residues. The V gene's germline CDR1 is SGHNT and CDR2 YYREEE (reference sequence). V lost 3 bases and J 8 bases, leaving 15 bases between the germline ends. The CDR3: CASSSRQGGDEQFF. CDR3 sequence (DNA): TGTGCCAGCAGCTCCCGTCAGGGTGGCGATGAGCAGTTCTTC.

This clonotype was detected only a few times. The chain recombines TRBV5-1 with TRBJ2-5, with TRBD2 as a possible D gene (5 bases). The germline V and J ends were trimmed by 2 bases and 6 bases, with 11 bases remaining between them. The CDR3 covers 13 residues. CDR1 SGHRS and CDR2 YFSETQ come from the germline V gene. CDR3 bases: TGCGCCAGCAGCTTTTCTACTAGTAAGACCCAGTACTTC. It specifies CASSFSTSKTQYF.

The sample holds a few counts of this clonotype. The chain is built from TRBV12-3 or TRBV12-4 and TRBJ1-2; D is perhaps TRBD1 (6 bases). This CDR3 region has 13 residues. V was pared by 6 bases and J by 8 bases, with 16 bases between. The CDR3 is CASRGTGRRGYTF. Here the CDR3 DNA reads TGTGCCAGCAGAGGAACAGGGCGGAGGGGCTACACCTTC.

In this sample, this clonotype turned up a few times. This chain uses TRBV10-2 with TRBJ2-2, with 7 bases fitting TRBD1. CDR3 length equals 14 residues. With V trimmed by 10 bases and J by 6 bases, 11 bases remained unmatched. Germline-derived CDR1 and CDR2 are WSHSY and SAAADI. The CDR3 is CATTQGVDSGELFF. Written as DNA, the CDR3 is TGCGCCACCACCCAGGGGGTTGACTCCGGGGAGCTGTTTTTT.

The sample holds many counts of this clonotype. The J gene is TRBJ1-2, the V gene TRBV27, with 10 nucleotides matching TRBD1. V lost 6 bases to trimming and J lost 1 base; unmatched junction nucleotides: 11. CDR3 length: 17 residues. Germline CDR1 is MNHEY and CDR2 is SMNVEV (reference sequence). The CDR3 DNA reads TGTGCCAGCAGCCCAGGACAGGGGGGACTGTTTAACTATGGCTACACCTTC. Protein: CASSPGQGGLFNYGYTF.